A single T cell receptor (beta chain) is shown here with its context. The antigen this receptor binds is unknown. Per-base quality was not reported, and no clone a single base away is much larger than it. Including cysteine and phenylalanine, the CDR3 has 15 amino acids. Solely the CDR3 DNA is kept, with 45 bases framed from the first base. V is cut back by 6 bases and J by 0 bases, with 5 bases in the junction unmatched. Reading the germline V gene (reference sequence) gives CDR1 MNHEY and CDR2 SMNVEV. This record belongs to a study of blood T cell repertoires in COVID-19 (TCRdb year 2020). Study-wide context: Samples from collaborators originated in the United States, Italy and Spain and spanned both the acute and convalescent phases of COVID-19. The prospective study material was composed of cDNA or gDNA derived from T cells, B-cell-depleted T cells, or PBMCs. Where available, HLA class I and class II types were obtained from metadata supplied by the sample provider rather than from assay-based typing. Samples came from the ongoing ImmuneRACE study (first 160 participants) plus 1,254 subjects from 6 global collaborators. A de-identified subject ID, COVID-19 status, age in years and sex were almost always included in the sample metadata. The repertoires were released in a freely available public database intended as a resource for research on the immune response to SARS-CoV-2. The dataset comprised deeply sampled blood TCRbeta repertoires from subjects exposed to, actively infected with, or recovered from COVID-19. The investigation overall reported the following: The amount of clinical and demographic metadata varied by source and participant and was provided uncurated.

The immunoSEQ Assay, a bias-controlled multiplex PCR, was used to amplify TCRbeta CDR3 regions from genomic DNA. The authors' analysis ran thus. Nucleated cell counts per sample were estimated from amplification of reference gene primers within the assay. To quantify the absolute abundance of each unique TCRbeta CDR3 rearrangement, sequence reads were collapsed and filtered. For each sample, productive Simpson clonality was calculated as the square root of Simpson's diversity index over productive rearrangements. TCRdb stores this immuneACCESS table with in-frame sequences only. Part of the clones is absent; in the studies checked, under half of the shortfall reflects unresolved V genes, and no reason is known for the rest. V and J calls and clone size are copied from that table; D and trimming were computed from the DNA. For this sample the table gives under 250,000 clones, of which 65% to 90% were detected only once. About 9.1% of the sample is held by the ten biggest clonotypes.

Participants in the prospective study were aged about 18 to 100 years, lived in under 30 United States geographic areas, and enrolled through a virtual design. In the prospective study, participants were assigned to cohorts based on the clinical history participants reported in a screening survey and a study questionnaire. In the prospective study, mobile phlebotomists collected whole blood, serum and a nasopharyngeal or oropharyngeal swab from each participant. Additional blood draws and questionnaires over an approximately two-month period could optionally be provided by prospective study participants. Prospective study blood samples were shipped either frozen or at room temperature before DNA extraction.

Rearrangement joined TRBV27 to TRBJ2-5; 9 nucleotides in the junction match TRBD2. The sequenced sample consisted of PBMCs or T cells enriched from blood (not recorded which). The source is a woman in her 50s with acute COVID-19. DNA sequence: TGTGCCAGCAGGCCTAGCGGGAAATACCAAGAGACCCAGTACTTC. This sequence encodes CASRPSGKYQETQYF.